What follows is one T cell receptor beta chain and its context. The protocol was immunoSEQ multiplex PCR, while the TCRdb copy is restricted to in-frame clones and leaves out a portion. Of tens of thousands of clones detected, around nine tenths appear once; the ten largest clones hold over 50%. The sample comes from a study of OX40 agonist ivuxolimab in advanced cancers. CDR1 SGHTA and CDR2 FQGNSA come from the germline V gene. The length of the CDR3 is 15 residues. Trimming left V 5 bases short and J 3 bases short, with 17 bases between. The sample here was CD4+ or CD8+ T cells sorted from blood, taken in a trial of the OX40 agonist ivuxolimab. The chain links TRBV7-2 to TRBJ2-7, with D perhaps matching TRBD1 (6 bases). The sequence derives from an adult with an advanced solid tumor such as melanoma, head and neck, liver or kidney cancer. CDR3 protein: CASSHTGFNSYEQYF. The CDR3 nucleotides read TGTGCCAGCAGCCACACAGGGTTCAACAGCTACGAGCAGTACTTC.